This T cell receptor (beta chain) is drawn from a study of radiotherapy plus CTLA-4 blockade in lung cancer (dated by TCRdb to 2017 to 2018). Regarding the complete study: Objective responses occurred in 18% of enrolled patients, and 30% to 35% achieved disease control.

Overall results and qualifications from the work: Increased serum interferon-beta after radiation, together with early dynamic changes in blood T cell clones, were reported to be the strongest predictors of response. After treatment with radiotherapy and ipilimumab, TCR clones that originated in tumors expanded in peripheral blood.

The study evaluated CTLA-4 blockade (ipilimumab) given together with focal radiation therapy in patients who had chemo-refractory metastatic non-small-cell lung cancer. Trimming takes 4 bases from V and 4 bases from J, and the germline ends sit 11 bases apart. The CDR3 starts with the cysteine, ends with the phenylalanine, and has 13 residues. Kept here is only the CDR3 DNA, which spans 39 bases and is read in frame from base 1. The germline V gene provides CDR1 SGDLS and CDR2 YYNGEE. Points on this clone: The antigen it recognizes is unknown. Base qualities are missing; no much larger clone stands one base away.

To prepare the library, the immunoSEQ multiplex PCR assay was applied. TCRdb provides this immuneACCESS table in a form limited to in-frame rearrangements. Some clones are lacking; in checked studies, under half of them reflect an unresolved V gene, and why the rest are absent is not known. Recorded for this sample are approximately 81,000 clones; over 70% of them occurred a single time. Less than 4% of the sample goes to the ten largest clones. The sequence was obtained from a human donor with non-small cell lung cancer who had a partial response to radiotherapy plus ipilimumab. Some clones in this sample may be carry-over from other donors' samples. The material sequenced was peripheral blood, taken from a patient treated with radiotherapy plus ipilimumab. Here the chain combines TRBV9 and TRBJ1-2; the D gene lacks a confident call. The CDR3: CASSPTRGYGYTF. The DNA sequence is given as TGTGCCAGCAGCCCCACCCGGGGCTATGGCTACACCTTC.